The source of this T cell receptor (beta chain) is a study of T cell responses to AZD1222 COVID-19 vaccine. Findings of the study overall: Targets within unmutated variant regions were reportedly found for nearly half of spike-specific TCRs. Donors were largely white British and mainly female; clonal diversity was possibly underestimated.

Points on this clone: The antigen is undetermined.

Here immunoSEQ multiplex PCR was the method, and the copy in TCRdb shows in-frame clones only, minus some. Of 90,000 to 95,000 clones in the sample, 86% were seen once. The ends were cut back, 5 bases at V and 3 bases at J, with 9 bases in the middle. The CDR3 is 12 residues long. The germline CDR1 and CDR2 sequences are SQVTM and ANQGSEA. This chain connects TRBV29-1 to TRBJ2-3; perhaps TRBD2 as D (5 bases). This clonotype was obtained from an adult in good health. This specimen consisted of peripheral blood, obtained on day 0 of AZD1222 vaccination. In DNA form, the CDR3 reads TGCAGCGTTCTCCGGGGAACAGATACGCAGTATTTT. Protein sequence: CSVLRGTDTQYF.